This note documents a single TCR beta chain sequence. The antigen remains unidentified. A read error may be the cause here, since a much bigger clone is one base away. This sample stems from a study of CD8+CD57+ T cells in acquired aplastic anemia. About the research overall: CD4+ and CD8+ cells, once sorted, gave DNA averaging approximately 3.3 ug. There were 10 million or so reads, on average, for CD4+ cells from healthy donors.

Both TCR beta VDJ combination and CDR3 sequence profiling were carried out. Genomic DNA was the template for this profiling. TCRdb independently ran MiXCR on the reads; one entry per CDR3 protein. This table has around 170,000 distinct CDR3 sequences, 50% to 75% appearing once. Regarding the study as a whole: There were twenty-nine CD8+ CDR3 sequences that occurred in both patients and controls. Controls did not differ significantly from patients in CD8+ Simpson's diversity.

This CDR3 has 17 amino acids. Germline trimming cut 1 base from V and 0 bases from J; bases unmatched to any gene: 7. Germline CDR1 reads SGHRS; CDR2 reads YFSETQ. The V call is TRBV5-1, the J call TRBJ1-3; 7 positions match TRBD1. The sample was sorted CD4+, CD8+, or CD8+CD57+ T cells (not recorded which) from PBMCs. This sequence originates from a human donor in good health. This chain's CDR3 is CASSLSPGGFSGNTIYF. CDR3 in DNA: TGCGCCAGCAGCTTGAGTCCAGGGGGGTTCTCTGGAAACACCATATATTTT.